This T cell receptor beta chain was documented in a study of blood T cells in healthy people across ages. Findings and limits, study-wide: With naive T cell percentage, TCR beta diversity showed a strong correlation.

Alongside a J-beta primer mix, a sample-barcoded 5' primer served in a second PCR lasting about 7 to 12 cycles. A minimum of 2.5 million CDR3-containing paired-end reads was obtained for each sample. Via MiXCR, TCRdb re-called the 5' RACE reads, giving one row per CDR3 protein. The sample carries 600,000 or so distinct CDR3 sequences, roughly 30% recorded once. Ten or more counts support this clonotype. Antigen unknown. This clonotype originated in a woman older than 75 in good health. Input material: blood.

The DNA for the CDR3 is TGTGCCAGCAGCCCTCCCGGGGAGACCCAGTACTTC. Encoded protein: CASSPPGETQYF. The chain combines TRBV3-1 with TRBJ2-5; D gene unclear. Germline assignment: CDR1 LGHDT and CDR2 YNNKEL (reference sequence). The CDR3 consists of 12 residues. V gave up 4 bases and J gave up 5 bases, with 8 bases separating them.